This T cell receptor (beta chain) originates from a study of cytomegalovirus exposure and HLA in healthy donors (dated by TCRdb to about 2017). Notes on the research overall: An earlier analysis of approximately 590 of the donors reported 276 Gb of sequence data and 117 million unique TCR beta sequences from about 200 million T cells. About 300 gigabases of sequencing data and tens of millions of unique TCR sequences were included in an early release covering around 650 HLA-typed donors. The genetic ancestry cluster associated with self-reported Caucasian donors included 81% of the roughly 400 genotyped donors. The study aimed to test whether signatures of past pathogen exposure could be identified by cataloging public T cell receptors. Using immunosequencing, the study profiled T cell repertoires from about 650 subjects and related those repertoires to cytomegalovirus serostatus. In addition to the first cohort of 500 to 850 subjects, a separate validation cohort of approximately 120 different subjects was used. To predict cytomegalovirus infection status, the study combined high-throughput TCR immunosequencing, statistical association of individual TCRs with disease status, and machine learning. In a later analysis, previously published TCR beta repertoires from about 670 donors were re-analyzed and high-resolution HLA genotyping was added so that TCR occurrence patterns could be studied. The later analysis used no new phenotypic data to find candidate immune exposures, relying instead on TCR beta sequences and their occurrence across donors. An earlier analysis of some 500 of the donors applied high-throughput TCR beta sequencing to assess whether each TCR beta V gene segment acted as functional or pseudogenic. Donor age, sex, ethnicity and CMV serostatus were compiled alongside the repertoire data. Genome-wide SNP genotypes for about 55% of the 666 donors were used in a later genetic analysis, which treated that subset as a discovery cohort. All discovery cohort repertoires had been generated using a single sequencing platform. Both class I and class II loci were covered by HLA typing, at four-digit resolution. The number of donors typed differed by locus, with about 629-640 for A, B, C, DRB1 and DQB1, roughly 520 for DQA1, 600 to 610 for DPA1, and around 450 for DPB1. Roughly five DR-DQ haplotypes were handled as single units for association and clustering because linkage in the cohort was strong. Across around 400 genotyped donors of the cohort, an average of about 240,000 unique TCR beta nucleotide sequences per donor were sequenced, and roughly a sixth of those sequences were non-productive. Results the study describes overall, beyond this receptor: V-gene and J-gene trimming of TCR beta chains was associated with a missense DCLRE1C variant in a later genetic analysis, and the association was replicated in an independent cohort. Correlated functional status among segregating V segments might be attributable to linkage disequilibrium, but an unknown experimental factor could not be ruled out. In this cohort, only TCR beta chains were sequenced, and detectable features were limited by the absence of alpha or paired-chain data. In a later analysis, the rate of TCR association differed among HLA loci, with DRB1 alleles having the most associated TCRs and HLA-C alleles having the fewest. When HLA alleles, especially DR and DQ, strongly co-occurred, TCR associations were difficult to assign to individual alleles. Broadly in line with IMGT annotations, most TCR beta V segments showed up in productive rearrangements about 87% or about 30% of the time in an earlier analysis of several hundred of the donors. Several of the top co-occurrence clusters appeared to be linked to parvovirus B19, influenza, CMV and Epstein-Barr virus, according to a later analysis. Roughly uniform sequencing depth across donors was assumed in presence/absence analyses, although this assumption may not hold. Because the 87-base-pair reads could not distinguish some IMGT-functional V segments, including TRBV6-2 and TRBV6-3, those segments were excluded. Compared with equally common non-associated chains, HLA-associated TCR beta chains in a later analysis were more clonally expanded and had lower generation probabilities. It was suggested by the authors that the approach could potentially be generalized to other disease states and immunological phenotypes. Three of the identified cytomegalovirus-associated TCR beta chains were confirmed in vitro to be specific for cytomegalovirus antigens. The classifier was reported to diagnose cytomegalovirus status with high specificity and sensitivity in both the original cohort and the validation cohort. Because counts were too low, about 15 rarely observed V segments, including chromosome 9 orphons, were left out of the earlier analysis of a few hundred of the donors. A further reported finding was that TCR beta sequences accurately predicted the HLA-A and HLA-B alleles for most subjects in the first cohort. In a later genetic analysis, fewer N-insertions in productive TCRs were reported among donors in an Asian-associated ancestry cluster than the roughly 640-donor mean. The sequencing pipeline was judged likely to have produced a cluster of highly shared sequence variants as a technical artifact. Because HLA typing was unavailable for some donors at each locus, only the typed subset was used in association tests. Most CMV-associated TCR beta chains appeared to be HLA-restricted in a later analysis, and the HLA associations seemed to be driven largely by CMV exposure. At a false discovery rate of 0.05, a later analysis linked 15,000 to 20,000 TCR beta sequences to specific HLA alleles. While some public TCRs were present in many individuals, most TCR sequences turned up only very rarely across donors. A total of fewer than 200 TCR beta chains were listed by the study as associated with cytomegalovirus. Immune exposure information for the cohort was limited to CMV serostatus.

The receptor library was made with the immunoSEQ multiplex PCR assay. The multiplex PCR relied on a mix of 60 forward primers for TCR Vbeta segments and 13 reverse primers for TCR Jbeta segments. The CDR3 region of rearranged TCR beta genes was amplified from genomic DNA with a multiplex PCR assay. The amplified TCR beta libraries were sequenced on the Illumina HiSeq System as 87-base-pair reads. From the authors' description of their analysis: Across the roughly 670 repertoires, a later analysis counted around 80 million unique TCR beta chains, around 11 million of which were shared by at least two donors. Raw reads were error-corrected and collapsed into unique sequences with a nearest-neighbor algorithm that merged closely related sequences to remove PCR and sequencing errors. V, D and J gene segments were assigned by aligning CDR3 sequences to IMGT reference sequences. For a sequence to be retained, at least a six-nucleotide match to both a V gene segment and a J gene segment was required. Rearrangements were called productive when the CDR3 lacked stop codons and stayed in frame with V and J; all others were non-productive. CDR3 was defined according to IMGT convention as the region running from the second conserved V-encoded cysteine to the conserved J-encoded phenylalanine. Sequences without an unambiguous match to a single V gene segment were excluded from the earlier analysis of approximately 560 of the donors. In an earlier analysis of 587 of the donors, a V segment was called functional when productive rearrangements were above 56.7%, and segregating when the standard deviation between donors exceeded 5%. To diagnose cytomegalovirus status from the catalog of TCR beta chain sequences, a statistical classification framework was built. V and J gene assignment, in a later analysis, came from comparing TCR nucleotide sequences with IMGT/GENE-DB human TR gene sequences. A later analysis assigned CDR3 sequences and most-parsimonious VDJ recombination scenarios with the TCRdist pipeline. In a later analysis, each TCR beta chain was defined by its CDR3 amino acid sequence together with its V-gene family, and reads lacking a unique V-gene family were excluded. To address suspected cross-contamination and a sequencing artifact, a later analysis removed 592 highly shared, low-generation-probability nucleotide sequences. In a later analysis, a clonal expansion index for each public chain was calculated from normalized within-repertoire ranks of inferred template counts. A later analysis computed generation probabilities with a VDJ recombination model fitted to out-of-frame rearrangements, and checked the results against IGoR. In a later analysis, hypergeometric tests were used to score TCR-TCR, TCR-HLA and TCR-CMV co-occurrence, with a repertoire-size bias correction applied to TCR pairs. To estimate false discovery rates, a later analysis permuted the HLA or CMV assignments 20 times. In a later analysis, co-occurring TCRs were grouped using DBSCAN, and TCRdist sequence similarity was added for clustering within HLA-allele-positive subsets. Repertoires with fewer than 30,000 or more than 120,000 public chains were left out of co-occurrence clustering, as were about 5 repertoires with anomalous nucleotide sharing. The clones in this table, taken by TCRdb from immuneACCESS, are in-frame only. Not every clone is retained; where verified, under half of the shortfall comes from an unresolved V gene, and the cause of the rest is unknown. The V and J calls and clone size come from that table; D and trimming were worked out from the DNA. The sample contains about 140,000 clones, about 76% of them found a single time. The ten largest clonotypes hold 2.5% to 3.5% of the sample.

Inclusive of the bounding cysteine and phenylalanine, the CDR3 is 12 residues long. Only CDR3 DNA is held: 36 bases, read in frame from base 1. The germline ends are 9 bases apart after V is trimmed by 4 bases and J by 5 bases. CDR1 is given as GTSNPN and CDR2 as SVGIG, both from the germline V gene (reference sequence). The cohort comprised 670 or so healthy bone marrow donors. Cohort members were all nominally healthy when sampled, although unrecorded immune exposures were likely present. The donor was CMV seronegative and belonged to the group of 352 seronegative cohort members. Every donor gave a peripheral blood sample, and the peripheral blood mononuclear cells from that sample were used for TCR beta sequencing. The Qiagen DNeasy Blood Extraction Kit was used to extract genomic DNA from the blood cell samples. On this clone itself: The antigen it recognizes is unknown. No clone much larger than this one lies a single base away; base qualities are absent.

The sample taken for sequencing was PBMCs. Recombination joined TRBV30 with TRBJ1-5; the D gene is unclear. This TCR was sampled from a female donor in good health and CMV-seronegative. The CDR3 corresponds to CAWTSGDQPQHF. The bases are TGTGCCTGGACGTCGGGTGATCAGCCCCAGCATTTT.